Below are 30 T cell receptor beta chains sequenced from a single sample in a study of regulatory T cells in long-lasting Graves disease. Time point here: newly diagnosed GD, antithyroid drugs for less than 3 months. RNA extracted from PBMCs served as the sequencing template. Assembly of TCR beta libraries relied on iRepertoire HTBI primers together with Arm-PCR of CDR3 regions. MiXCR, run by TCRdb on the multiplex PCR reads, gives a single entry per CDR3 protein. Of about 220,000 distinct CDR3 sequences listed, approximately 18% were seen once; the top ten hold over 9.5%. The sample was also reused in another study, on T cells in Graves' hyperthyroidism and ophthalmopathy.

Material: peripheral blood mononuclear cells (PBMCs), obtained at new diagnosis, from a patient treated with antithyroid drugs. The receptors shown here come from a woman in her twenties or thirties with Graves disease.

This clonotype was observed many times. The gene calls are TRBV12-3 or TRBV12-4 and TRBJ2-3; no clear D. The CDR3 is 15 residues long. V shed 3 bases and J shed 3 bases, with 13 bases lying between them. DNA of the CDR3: TGTGCCAGCAGTTTGGGCAGAGGTAGTACAGATACGCAGTATTTT. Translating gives CASSLGRGSTDTQYF.

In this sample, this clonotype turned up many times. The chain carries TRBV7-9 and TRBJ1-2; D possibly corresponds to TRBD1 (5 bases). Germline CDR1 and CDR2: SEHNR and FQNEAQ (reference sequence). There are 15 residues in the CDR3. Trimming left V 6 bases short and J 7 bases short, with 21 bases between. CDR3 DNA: TGTGCCAGCAGACCCCTCCGGGGACCTTCTGGTGGCTACACCTTC. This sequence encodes CASRPLRGPSGGYTF.

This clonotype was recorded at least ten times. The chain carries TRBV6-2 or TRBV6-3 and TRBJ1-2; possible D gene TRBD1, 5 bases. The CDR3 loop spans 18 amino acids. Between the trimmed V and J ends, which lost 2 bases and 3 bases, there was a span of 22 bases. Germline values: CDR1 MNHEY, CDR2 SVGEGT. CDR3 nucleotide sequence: TGTGCCAGCAGTTACGGTCTGGGGCGGCGGCCGCCCGACTATGGCTACACCTTC. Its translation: CASSYGLGRRPPDYGYTF.

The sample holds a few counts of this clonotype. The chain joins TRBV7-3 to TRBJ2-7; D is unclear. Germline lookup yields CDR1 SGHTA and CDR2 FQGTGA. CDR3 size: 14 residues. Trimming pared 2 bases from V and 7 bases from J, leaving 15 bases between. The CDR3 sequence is CASSLCAVAGEQYF. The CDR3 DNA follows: TGTGCCAGCAGCTTATGCGCGGTCGCCGGGGAGCAGTACTTC.

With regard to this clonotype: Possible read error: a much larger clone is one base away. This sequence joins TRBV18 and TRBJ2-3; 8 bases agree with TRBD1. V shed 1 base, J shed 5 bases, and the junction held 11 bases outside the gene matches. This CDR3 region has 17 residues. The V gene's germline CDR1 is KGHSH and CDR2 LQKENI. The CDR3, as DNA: TGTGCCAGCTCACCACTGGGAGTCAGGGGGCGAGGAGATACGCAGTATTTT. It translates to CASSPLGVRGRGDTQYF.

For the CDR3, the DNA is TGCAGTGCCCAGGTTTTTCGCAATAGCAATCAGCCCCAGCATTTT. As protein: CSAQVFRNSNQPQHF. The chain carries TRBV20-1 and TRBJ1-5; no clear D gene. The CDR3 contains 15 residues. Trimming cost V 6 bases and J 0 bases, with 15 bases left between them. The germline CDR1 and CDR2 sequences are DFQATT and SNEGSKA (reference sequence).

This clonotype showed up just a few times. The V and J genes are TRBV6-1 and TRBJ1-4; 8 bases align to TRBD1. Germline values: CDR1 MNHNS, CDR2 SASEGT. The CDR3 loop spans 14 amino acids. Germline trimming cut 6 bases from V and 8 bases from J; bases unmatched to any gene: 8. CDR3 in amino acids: CASRPLDREEKLFF. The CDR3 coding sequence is TGTGCCAGCAGGCCCCTGGACAGGGAAGAAAAACTGTTTTTT.

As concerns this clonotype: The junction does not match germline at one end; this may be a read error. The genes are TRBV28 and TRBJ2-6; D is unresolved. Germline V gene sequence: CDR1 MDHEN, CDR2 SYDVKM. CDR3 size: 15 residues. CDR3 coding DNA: TGTGCCAGCAGTCTAGGCGGCTCTTGGGCCAACGTCCTGACTTTC. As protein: CASSLGGSWANVLTF.

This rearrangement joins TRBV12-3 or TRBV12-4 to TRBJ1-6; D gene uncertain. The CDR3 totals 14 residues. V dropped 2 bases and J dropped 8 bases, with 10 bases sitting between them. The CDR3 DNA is TGTGCCAGCAGTTTACTCATCTCCGATTCACCCCTCCACTTT. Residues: CASSLLISDSPLHF.

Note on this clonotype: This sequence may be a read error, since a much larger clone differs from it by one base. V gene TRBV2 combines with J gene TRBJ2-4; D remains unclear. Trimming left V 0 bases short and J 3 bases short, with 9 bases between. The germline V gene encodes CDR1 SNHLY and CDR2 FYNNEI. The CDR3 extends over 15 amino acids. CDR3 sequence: CASSEAGTDKNIQYF. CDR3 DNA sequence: TGTGCCAGCAGTGAAGCCGGCACAGACAAAAACATTCAGTACTTC.

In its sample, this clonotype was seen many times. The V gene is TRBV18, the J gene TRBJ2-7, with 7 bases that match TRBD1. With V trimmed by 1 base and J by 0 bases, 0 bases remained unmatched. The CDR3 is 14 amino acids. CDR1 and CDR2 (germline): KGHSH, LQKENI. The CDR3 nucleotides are TGTGCCAGCTCACCACGGGACAGCTCCTACGAGCAGTACTTC. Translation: CASSPRDSSYEQYF.

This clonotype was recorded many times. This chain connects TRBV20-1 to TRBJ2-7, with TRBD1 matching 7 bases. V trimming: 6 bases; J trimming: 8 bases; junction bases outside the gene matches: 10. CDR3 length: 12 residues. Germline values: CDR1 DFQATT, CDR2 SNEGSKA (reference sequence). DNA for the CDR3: TGCAGTGCAAGGGGGCTAGCTGGTCAGCAGTACTTC. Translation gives CSARGLAGQQYF.

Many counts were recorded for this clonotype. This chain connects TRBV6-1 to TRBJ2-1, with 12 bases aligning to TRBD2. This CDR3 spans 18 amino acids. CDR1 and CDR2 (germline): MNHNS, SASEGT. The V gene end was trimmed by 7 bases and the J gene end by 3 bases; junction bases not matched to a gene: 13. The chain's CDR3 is CASNLLAGGSRVYNEQFF. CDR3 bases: TGTGCCAGCAACCTACTAGCGGGGGGCTCCCGAGTCTACAATGAGCAGTTCTTC.

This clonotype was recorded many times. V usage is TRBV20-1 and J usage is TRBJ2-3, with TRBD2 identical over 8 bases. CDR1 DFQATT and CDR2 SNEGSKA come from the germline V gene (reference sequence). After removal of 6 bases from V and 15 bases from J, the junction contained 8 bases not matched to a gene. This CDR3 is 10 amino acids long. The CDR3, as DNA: TGCAGTGCCCGGACTAGCTCCCCCTATTTT. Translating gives CSARTSSPYF.

CDR3 sequence: CASTPTVRTNYGYTF. The CDR3 coding sequence is TGTGCCAGTACACCTACAGTGAGGACTAACTATGGCTACACCTTC. The V and J genes are TRBV6-1 and TRBJ1-2; D remains ambiguous. The CDR3 runs 15 residues. V was pared by 9 bases and J by 0 bases, with 17 bases between. The germline V gene has CDR1 MNHNS and CDR2 SASEGT.

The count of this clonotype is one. CDR3 in DNA: TGTGCCAGTAGAACTAGCGCGAAGGGTCGGGAGACCCAGTACTTC. Translating gives CASRTSAKGRETQYF. The J gene is TRBJ2-5, the V gene TRBV28; 7 nucleotides align to TRBD2. This CDR3 is built from 15 residues. Germline CDR1 and CDR2: MDHEN and SYDVKM. The ends lost 9 bases at V and 5 bases at J; junction bases unmatched: 15.

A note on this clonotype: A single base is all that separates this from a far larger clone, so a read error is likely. The CDR3 here is CASSPRPGPEEKTQDF. CDR3 DNA: TGTGCCAGCAGCCCCCGCCCTGGGCCGGAGGAAAAGACCCAGGACTTC. The chain carries TRBV11-2 and TRBJ2-1; possibly TRBD2 for D (5 bases). Germline V CDR1 and CDR2: SGHAT, FQNNGV. The length of the CDR3 is 16 residues.

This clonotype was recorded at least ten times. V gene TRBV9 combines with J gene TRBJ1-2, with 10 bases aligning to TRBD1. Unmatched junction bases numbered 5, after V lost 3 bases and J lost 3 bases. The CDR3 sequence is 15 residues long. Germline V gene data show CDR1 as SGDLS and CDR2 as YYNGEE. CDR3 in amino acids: CASSADRGLYYGYTF. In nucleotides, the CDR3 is TGTGCCAGCAGCGCCGACAGGGGGCTTTACTATGGCTACACCTTC. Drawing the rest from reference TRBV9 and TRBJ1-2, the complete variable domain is DSGVTQTPKHLITATGQRVTLRCSPRSGDLSVYWYQQSLDQGLQFLIQYYNGEERAKGNILERFSAQQFPDLHSELNLSSLELGDSALYFCASSADRGLYYGYTFGSGTRLTVV.

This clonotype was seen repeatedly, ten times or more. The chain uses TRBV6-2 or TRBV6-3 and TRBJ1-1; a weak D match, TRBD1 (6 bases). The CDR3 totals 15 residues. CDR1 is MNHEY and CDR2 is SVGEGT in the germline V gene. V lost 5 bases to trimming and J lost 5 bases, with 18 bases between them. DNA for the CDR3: TGTGCCAGCAGTCCCGGGGGCGCGGGGGAAACTGAAGCTTTCTTT. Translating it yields CASSPGGAGETEAFF.

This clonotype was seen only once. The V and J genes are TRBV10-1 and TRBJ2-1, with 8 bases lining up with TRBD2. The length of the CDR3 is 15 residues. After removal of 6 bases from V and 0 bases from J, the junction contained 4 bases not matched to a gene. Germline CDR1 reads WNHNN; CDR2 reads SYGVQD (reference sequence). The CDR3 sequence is CASSERGSSYNEQFF. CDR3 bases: TGCGCCAGCAGCGAGCGGGGGAGCTCCTACAATGAGCAGTTCTTC.

The CDR3: CASSLGTIGYEQYF. In nucleotides, the CDR3 is TGTGCCAGCAGCTTAGGGACTATCGGCTACGAGCAGTACTTC. V usage is TRBV11-2 and J usage is TRBJ2-7, with D possibly matching TRBD2 (6 bases). Deletions cut 1 base from V and 3 bases from J, with 10 bases between. Germline CDR1 is SGHAT and CDR2 is FQNNGV. CDR3 length: 14 residues.

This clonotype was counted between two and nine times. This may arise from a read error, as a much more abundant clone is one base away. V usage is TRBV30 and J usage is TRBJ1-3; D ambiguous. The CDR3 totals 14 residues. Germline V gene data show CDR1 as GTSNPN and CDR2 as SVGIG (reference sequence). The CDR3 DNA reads TGTGCCTTGAGTAGAGGTACTCCGGGAAACACCATATATTTT. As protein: CALSRGTPGNTIYF.

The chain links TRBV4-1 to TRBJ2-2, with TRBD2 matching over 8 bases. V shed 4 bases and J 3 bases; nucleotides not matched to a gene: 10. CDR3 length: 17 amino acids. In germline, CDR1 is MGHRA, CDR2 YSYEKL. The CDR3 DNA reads TGCGCCAGCAGCCTGGATAGCGGGAAAGGTTACACCGGGGAGCTGTTTTTT. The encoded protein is CASSLDSGKGYTGELFF.

The CDR3 DNA reads TGTGCCAGCAGTGAACCAGGGGACACCGGGGAGCTGTTTTTT. As protein: CASSEPGDTGELFF. The chain couples TRBV6-1 to TRBJ2-2; a possible D gene is TRBD1 (6 bases). CDR1 and CDR2 from the germline V gene are MNHNS and SASEGT. The CDR3 is 14 amino acids. V lost 2 bases and J lost 3, with 7 bases in between.

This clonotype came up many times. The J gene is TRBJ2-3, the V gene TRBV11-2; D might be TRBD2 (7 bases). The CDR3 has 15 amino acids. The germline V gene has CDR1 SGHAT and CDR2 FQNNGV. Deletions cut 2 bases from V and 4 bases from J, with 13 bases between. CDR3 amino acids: CASSLLGGAADTQYF. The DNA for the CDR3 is TGTGCCAGCAGCTTATTAGGGGGGGCCGCAGATACGCAGTATTTT. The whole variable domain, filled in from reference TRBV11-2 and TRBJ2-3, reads EAGVAQSPRYKIIEKRQSVAFWCNPISGHATLYWYQQILGQGPKLLIQFQNNGVVDDSQLPKDRFSAERLKGVDSTLKIQPAKLEDSAVYLCASSLLGGAADTQYFGPGTRLTVL.

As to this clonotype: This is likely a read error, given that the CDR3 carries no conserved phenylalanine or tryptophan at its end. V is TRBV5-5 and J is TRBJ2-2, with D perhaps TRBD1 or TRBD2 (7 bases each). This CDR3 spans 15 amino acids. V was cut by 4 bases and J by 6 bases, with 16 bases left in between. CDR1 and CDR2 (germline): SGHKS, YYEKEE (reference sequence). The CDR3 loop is CASSPRGGRAGELFS. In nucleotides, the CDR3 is TGTGCCAGCAGCCCCAGGGGGGGGCGAGCCGGGGAGCTGTTTTCT.

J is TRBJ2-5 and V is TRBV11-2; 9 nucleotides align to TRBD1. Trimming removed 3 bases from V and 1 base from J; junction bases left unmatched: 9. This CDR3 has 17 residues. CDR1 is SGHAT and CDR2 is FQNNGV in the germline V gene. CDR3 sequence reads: CASSFVRGQGPQETQYF. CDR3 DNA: TGTGCCAGCAGCTTCGTACGGGGACAGGGCCCCCAAGAGACCCAGTACTTC. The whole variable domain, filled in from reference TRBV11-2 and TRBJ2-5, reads EAGVAQSPRYKIIEKRQSVAFWCNPISGHATLYWYQQILGQGPKLLIQFQNNGVVDDSQLPKDRFSAERLKGVDSTLKIQPAKLEDSAVYLCASSFVRGQGPQETQYFGPGTRLLVL.

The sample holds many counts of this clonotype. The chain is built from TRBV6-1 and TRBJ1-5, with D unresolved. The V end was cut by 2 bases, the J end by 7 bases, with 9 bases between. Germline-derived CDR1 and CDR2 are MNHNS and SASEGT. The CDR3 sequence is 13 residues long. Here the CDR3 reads CASSETEIQPQHF. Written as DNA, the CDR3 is TGTGCCAGCAGTGAAACAGAGATCCAGCCCCAGCATTTT.

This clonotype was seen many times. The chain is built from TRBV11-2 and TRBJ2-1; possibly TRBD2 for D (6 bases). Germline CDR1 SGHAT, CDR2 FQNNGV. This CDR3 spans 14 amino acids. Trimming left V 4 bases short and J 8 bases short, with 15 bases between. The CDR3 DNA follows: TGTGCCAGCAGCTCGTGGGAGGCCGCCGATGAGCAGTTCTTC. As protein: CASSSWEAADEQFF.

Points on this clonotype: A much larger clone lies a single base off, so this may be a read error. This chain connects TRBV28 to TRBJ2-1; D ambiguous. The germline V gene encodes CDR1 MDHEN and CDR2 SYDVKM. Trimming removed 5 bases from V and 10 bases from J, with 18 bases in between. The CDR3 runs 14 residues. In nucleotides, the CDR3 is TGTGCCAGCAGTCCTTCCGAGGAACTCGTCGAGCAGTTCTTC. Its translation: CASSPSEELVEQFF.